This T cell receptor beta chain derives from a study of cytomegalovirus exposure and HLA in healthy donors. Both 60 Vbeta primers and 13 Jbeta primers went into the PCR. TCRdb's table, derived via immunoSEQ multiplex PCR, lists solely in-frame clones and lacks some. The sample shows about 130,000 clones, 70% to 85% of them seen only once. Donors counted as nominally healthy when sampled, yet unrecorded immune exposures were likely. CDR1 is SGHVS and CDR2 is FNYEAQ in the germline V gene. The ends were cut back, 5 bases at V and 3 bases at J, with 10 bases in the middle. The length of the CDR3 is 13 residues.

The material sequenced was PBMCs. V and J are TRBV7-6 and TRBJ1-1; D unclear. The receptor comes from a woman younger than 30 in good health and CMV-seropositive. The CDR3 is CASSIHEDTEAFF. The CDR3 DNA is TGTGCCAGCAGCATTCATGAGGACACTGAAGCTTTCTTT.